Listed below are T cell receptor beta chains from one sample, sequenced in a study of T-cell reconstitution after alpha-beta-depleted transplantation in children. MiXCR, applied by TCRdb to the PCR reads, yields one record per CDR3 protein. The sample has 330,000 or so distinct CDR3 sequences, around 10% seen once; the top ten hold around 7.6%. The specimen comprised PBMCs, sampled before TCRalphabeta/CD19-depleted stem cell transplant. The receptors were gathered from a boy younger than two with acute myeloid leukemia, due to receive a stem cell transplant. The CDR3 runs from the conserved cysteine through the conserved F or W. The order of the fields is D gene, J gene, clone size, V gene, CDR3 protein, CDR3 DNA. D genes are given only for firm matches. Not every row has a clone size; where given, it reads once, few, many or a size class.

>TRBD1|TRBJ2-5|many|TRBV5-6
CASSSRDRGVQETQYF
TGTGCCAGCAGCAGTCGGGACAGGGGAGTCCAAGAGACCCAGTACTTC
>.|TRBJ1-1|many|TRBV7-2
CASSFGANTEAFF
TGTGCCAGCAGCTTTGGGGCGAACACTGAAGCTTTCTTT
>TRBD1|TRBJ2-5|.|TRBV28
CASRIQGAGETQYF
TGTGCCAGCAGGATACAGGGGGCGGGAGAGACCCAGTACTTC
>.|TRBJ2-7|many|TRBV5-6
CASSLGVLSEQYF
TGTGCCAGCAGCTTGGGGGTCCTCTCCGAGCAGTACTTC
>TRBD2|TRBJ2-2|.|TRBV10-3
CAIASGLKKANTGELFF
TGTGCCATCGCTAGCGGACTTAAGAAGGCGAACACCGGGGAGCTGTTTTTT
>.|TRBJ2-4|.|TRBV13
CASSQGLAKNIQYF
TGTGCCAGCAGCCAAGGGCTAGCCAAAAACATTCAGTACTTC
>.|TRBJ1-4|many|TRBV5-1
CASSADGNEKLFF
TGCGCCAGCAGCGCGGACGGTAATGAAAAACTGTTTTTT
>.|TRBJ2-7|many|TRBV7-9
CASSSRDRPREQYF
TGTGCCAGCAGCTCCCGGGACCGCCCTCGCGAGCAGTACTTC
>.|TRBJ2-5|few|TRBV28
CASNVRTQYQETQYF
TGTGCCAGCAATGTCCGGACACAGTACCAAGAGACCCAGTACTTC
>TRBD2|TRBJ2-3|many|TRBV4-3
CASSQRLAGAADTQYF
TGCGCCAGCAGCCAGAGGCTAGCGGGAGCGGCAGATACGCAGTATTTT
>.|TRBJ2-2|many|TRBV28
CASRPYANTGELFF
TGTGCCAGCCGCCCGTACGCGAACACCGGGGAGCTGTTTTTT
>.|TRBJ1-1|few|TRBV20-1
CSAKGFSNTEAFF
TGCAGTGCTAAGGGGTTTTCGAACACTGAAGCTTTCTTT
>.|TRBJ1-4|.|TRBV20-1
CCARDTGGWAEKLFF
TGCTGTGCTAGAGATACGGGGGGCTGGGCTGAAAAACTGTTTTTT
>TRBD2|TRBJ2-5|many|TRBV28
CASSLRLAGYQETQYF
TGTGCCAGCAGTTTAAGACTAGCGGGGTACCAAGAGACCCAGTACTTC
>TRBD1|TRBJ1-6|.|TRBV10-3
CAISDLSGGGRALHF
TGTGCCATCAGTGATCTCTCAGGGGGAGGTAGAGCCCTCCACTTT
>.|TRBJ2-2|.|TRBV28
CASSFGIPGELFF
TGTGCCAGCAGTTTTGGGATTCCCGGGGAGCTGTTTTTT
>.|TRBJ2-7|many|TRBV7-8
CASSLDSTYEQYF
TGTGCCAGCAGCTTAGACAGCACCTACGAGCAGTACTTC